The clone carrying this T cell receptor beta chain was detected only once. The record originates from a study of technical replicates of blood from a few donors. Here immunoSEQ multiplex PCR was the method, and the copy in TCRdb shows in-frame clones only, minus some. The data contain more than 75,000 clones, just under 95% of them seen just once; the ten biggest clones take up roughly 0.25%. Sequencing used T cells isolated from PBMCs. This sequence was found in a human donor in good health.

Here the CDR3 reads CASSETSPPYNEQFF. The CDR3 DNA reads as TGTGCCAGCAGTGAGACTAGCCCTCCCTACAATGAGCAGTTCTTC. The rearrangement joins TRBV28 to TRBJ2-1, with 7 positions matching TRBD2. The CDR3 runs 15 residues. CDR1 and CDR2 (germline): MDHEN, SYDVKM. Trimming removed 5 bases from V and 2 bases from J; junction bases left unmatched: 6.